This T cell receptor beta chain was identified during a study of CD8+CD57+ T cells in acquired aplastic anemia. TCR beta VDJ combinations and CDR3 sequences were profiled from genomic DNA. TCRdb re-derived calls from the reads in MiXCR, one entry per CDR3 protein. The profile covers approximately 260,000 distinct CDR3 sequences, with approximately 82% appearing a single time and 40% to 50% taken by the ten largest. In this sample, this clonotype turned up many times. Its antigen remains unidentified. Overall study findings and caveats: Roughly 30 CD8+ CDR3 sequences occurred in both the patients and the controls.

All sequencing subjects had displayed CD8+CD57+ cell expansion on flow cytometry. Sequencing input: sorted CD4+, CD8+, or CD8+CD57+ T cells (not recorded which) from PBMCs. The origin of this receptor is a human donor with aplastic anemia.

CDR3: CASSQVAGFSEPQHF. The CDR3 coding sequence is TGTGCCAGCAGCCAAGTGGCCGGGTTTTCGGAGCCCCAGCATTTT. The V gene is TRBV3-1, the J gene TRBJ1-5; D uncertain. V lost 1 base and J lost 8, with 15 bases in between. In germline, CDR1 is LGHDT, CDR2 YNNKEL (reference sequence). The CDR3 consists of 15 residues.